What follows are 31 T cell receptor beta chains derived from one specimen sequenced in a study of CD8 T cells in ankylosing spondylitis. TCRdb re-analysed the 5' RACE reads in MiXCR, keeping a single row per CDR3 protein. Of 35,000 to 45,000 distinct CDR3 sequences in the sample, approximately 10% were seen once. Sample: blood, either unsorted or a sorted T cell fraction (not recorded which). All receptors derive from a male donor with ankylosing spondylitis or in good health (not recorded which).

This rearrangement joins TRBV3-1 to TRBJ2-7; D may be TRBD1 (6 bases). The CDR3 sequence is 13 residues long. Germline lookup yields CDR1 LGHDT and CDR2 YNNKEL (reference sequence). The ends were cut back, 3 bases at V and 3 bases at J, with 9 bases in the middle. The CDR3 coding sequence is TGTGCCAGCAGCCACGGGGACAACTACGAGCAGTACTTC. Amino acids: CASSHGDNYEQYF.

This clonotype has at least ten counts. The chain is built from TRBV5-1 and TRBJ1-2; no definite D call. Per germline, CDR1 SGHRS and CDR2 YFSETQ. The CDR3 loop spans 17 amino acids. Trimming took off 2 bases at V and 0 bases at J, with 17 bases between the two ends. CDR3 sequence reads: CASSLGLAGEPNYGYTF. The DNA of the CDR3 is TGCGCCAGCAGCTTAGGATTGGCGGGCGAACCTAACTATGGCTACACCTTC.

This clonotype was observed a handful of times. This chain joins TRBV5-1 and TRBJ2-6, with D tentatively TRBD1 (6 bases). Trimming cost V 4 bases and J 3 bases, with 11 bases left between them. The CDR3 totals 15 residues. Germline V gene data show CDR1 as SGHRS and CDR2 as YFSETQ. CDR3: CASSAYRDGANVLTF. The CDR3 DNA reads TGCGCCAGCAGCGCCTACAGGGATGGGGCCAACGTCCTGACTTTC.

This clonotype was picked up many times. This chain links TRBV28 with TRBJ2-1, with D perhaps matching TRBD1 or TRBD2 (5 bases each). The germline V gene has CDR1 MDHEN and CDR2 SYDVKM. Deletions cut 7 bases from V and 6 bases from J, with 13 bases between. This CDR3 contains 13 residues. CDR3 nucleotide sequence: TGTGCCAGCACGGAGCAGGGACCCAATGAGCAGTTCTTC. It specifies CASTEQGPNEQFF.

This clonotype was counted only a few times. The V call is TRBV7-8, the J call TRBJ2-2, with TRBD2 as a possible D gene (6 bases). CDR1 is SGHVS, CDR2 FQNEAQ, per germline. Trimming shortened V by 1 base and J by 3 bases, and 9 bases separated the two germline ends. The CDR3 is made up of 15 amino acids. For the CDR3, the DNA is TGTGCCAGCAGCTTAGTGGGACTGTACACCGGGGAGCTGTTTTTT. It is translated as CASSLVGLYTGELFF.

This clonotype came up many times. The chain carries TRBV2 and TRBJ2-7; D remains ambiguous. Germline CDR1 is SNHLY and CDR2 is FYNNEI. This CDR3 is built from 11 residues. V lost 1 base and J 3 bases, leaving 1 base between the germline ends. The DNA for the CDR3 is TGTGCCAGCAGTGAAGGCTACGAGCAGTACTTC. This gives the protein CASSEGYEQYF.

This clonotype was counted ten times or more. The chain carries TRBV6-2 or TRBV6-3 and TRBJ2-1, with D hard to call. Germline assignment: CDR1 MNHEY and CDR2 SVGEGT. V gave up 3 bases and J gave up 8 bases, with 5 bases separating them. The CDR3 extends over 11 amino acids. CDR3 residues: CASSYWDEQFF. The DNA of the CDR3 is TGTGCCAGCAGTTATTGGGATGAGCAGTTCTTC.

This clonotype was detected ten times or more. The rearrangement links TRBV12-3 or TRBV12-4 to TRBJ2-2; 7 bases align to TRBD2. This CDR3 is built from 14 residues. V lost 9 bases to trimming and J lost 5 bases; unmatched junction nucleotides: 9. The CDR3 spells CASRWGGETGELFF. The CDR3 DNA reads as TGTGCCAGTAGATGGGGGGGAGAAACCGGGGAGCTGTTTTTT.

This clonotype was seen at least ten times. CDR3 DNA: TGTGCCAGCAGCCGGGGACAGGGCCCGCAAGAGACCCAGTACTTC. As protein: CASSRGQGPQETQYF. The chain carries TRBV5-4 and TRBJ2-5; 9 bases agree with TRBD1. CDR1 and CDR2 from the germline V gene are SGHNT and YYREEE (reference sequence). Germline trimming cut 4 bases from V and 2 bases from J; bases unmatched to any gene: 6. The CDR3 extends over 15 amino acids. Full variable domain (outside the CDR3, taken from reference TRBV5-4 and TRBJ2-5): ETGVTQSPTHLIKTRGQQVTLRCSSQSGHNTVSWYQQALGQGPQFIFQYYREEENGRGNFPPRFSGLQFPNYSSELNVNALELDDSALYLCASSRGQGPQETQYFGPGTRLLVL.

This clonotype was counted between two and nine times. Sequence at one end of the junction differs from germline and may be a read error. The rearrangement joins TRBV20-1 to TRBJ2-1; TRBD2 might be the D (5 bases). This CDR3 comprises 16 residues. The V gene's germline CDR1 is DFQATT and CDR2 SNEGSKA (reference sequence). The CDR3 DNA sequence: TGCTGTGCTCCCGAGTTCCGGGGAAGCTCCTACAATGAGCAGTTCTTC. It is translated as CCAPEFRGSSYNEQFF.

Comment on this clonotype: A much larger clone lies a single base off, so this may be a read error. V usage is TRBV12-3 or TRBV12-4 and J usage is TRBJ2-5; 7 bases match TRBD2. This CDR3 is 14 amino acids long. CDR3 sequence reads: CASSPRTRGEIQYF. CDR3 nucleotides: TGTGCCAGCAGTCCACGGACTAGAGGAGAGATCCAGTACTTC.

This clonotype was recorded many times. The CDR3 region has the DNA TGTGCCAGCAGCGTAAAGCCTAGCGGGGGGATCAGTCAAGAGACCCAGTACTTC. Translating gives CASSVKPSGGISQETQYF. The rearrangement joins TRBV9 to TRBJ2-5; 11 bases line up with TRBD2. With V trimmed by 1 base and J by 2 bases, 10 bases remained unmatched. The V gene's germline CDR1 is SGDLS and CDR2 YYNGEE. This CDR3 has 18 residues.

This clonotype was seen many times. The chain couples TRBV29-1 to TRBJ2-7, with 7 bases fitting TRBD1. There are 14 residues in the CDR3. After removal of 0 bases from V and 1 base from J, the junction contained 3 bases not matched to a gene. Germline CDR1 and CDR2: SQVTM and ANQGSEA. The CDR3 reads CSVEDPGQSYEQYF. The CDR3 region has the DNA TGCAGCGTTGAAGATCCGGGACAGTCCTACGAGCAGTACTTC.

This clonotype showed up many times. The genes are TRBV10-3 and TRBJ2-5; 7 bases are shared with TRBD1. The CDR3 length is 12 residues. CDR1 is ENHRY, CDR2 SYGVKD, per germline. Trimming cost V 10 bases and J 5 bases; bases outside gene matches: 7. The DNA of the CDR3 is TGTGCCACAAGACAGGGCCGGGAGACCCAGTACTTC. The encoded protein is CATRQGRETQYF.

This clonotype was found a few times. CDR3 protein: CASSYAPLGSPLHF. CDR3 bases: TGTGCCAGCAGCTACGCCCCGTTGGGGTCACCCCTCCACTTT. The gene calls are TRBV7-2 and TRBJ1-6; D uncertain. The CDR3 length is 14 residues. Trimming removed 4 bases from V and 10 bases from J, with 14 bases in between. Germline CDR1 reads SGHTA; CDR2 reads FQGNSA.

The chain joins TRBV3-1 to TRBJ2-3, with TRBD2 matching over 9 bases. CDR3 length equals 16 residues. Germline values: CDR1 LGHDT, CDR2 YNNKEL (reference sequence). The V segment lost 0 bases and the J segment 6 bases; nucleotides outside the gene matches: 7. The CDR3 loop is CASSQEAGGSWDTQYF. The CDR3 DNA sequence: TGTGCCAGCAGCCAAGAGGCGGGGGGGTCCTGGGATACGCAGTATTTT.

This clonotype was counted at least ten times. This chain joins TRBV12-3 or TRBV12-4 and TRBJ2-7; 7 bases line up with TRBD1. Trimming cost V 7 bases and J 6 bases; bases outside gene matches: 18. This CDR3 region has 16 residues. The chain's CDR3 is CASTQGVGRGFVEQYF. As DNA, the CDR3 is TGTGCCAGCACCCAGGGAGTTGGCAGGGGGTTTGTCGAGCAGTACTTC.

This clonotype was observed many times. CDR3 DNA: TGCAGTGCTATGAGCCGAAGGAGAAGGACCAAGAATGAGCAGTTCTTC. It encodes CSAMSRRRRTKNEQFF. The V gene is TRBV20-1, the J gene TRBJ2-1; the D is unclear. Trimming removed 4 bases at V and 7 bases at J, with 23 bases between. Germline values: CDR1 DFQATT, CDR2 SNEGSKA (reference sequence). The CDR3 loop spans 16 amino acids.

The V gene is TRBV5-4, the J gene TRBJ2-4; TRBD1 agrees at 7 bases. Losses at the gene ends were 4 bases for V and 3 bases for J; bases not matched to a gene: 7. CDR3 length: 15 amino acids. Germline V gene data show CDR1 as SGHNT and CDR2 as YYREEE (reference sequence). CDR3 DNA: TGTGCCAGCAGCGCCCCCGGGACAGTCAAAAACATTCAGTACTTC. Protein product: CASSAPGTVKNIQYF.

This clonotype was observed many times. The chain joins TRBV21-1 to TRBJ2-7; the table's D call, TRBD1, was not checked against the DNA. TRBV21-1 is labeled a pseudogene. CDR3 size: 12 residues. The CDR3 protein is CASSNTRGLQYF. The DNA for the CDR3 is TGTGCCAGCAGCAATACGAGGGGTTTGCAGTACTTC.

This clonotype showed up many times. The CDR3 nucleotides are TGTGCCAGCAGTTTCGGGGGGCAAGAGACCCAGTACTTC. This sequence encodes CASSFGGQETQYF. This chain links TRBV12-3 or TRBV12-4 with TRBJ2-5, with 7 nucleotides matching TRBD2. The length of the CDR3 is 13 residues. V trimming: 3 bases; J trimming: 2 bases; junction bases outside the gene matches: 0.

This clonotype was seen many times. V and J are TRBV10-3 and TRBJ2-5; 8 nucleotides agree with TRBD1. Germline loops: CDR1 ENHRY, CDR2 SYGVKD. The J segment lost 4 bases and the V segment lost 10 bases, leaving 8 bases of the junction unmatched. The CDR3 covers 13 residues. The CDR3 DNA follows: TGTGCCACCGGACAGGGAGGAGGAGAGACCCAGTACTTC. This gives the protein CATGQGGGETQYF.

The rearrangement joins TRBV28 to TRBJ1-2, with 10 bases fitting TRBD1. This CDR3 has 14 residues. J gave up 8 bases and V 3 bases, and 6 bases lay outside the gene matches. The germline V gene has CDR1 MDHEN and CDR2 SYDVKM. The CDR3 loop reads CASSLGDRGDGYTF. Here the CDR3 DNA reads TGTGCCAGCAGTTTGGGGGACAGGGGAGACGGCTACACCTTC.

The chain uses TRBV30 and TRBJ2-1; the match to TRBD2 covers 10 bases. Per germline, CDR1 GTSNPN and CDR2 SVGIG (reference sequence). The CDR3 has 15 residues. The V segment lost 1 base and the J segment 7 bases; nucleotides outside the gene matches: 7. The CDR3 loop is CAWSARLAGANEQFF. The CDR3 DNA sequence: TGTGCCTGGAGTGCCCGACTAGCGGGTGCTAATGAGCAGTTCTTC.

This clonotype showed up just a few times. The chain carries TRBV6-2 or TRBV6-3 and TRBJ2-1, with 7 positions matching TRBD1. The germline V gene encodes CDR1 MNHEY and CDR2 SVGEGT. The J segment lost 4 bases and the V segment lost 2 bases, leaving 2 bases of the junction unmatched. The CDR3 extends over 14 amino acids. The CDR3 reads CASSYGTDYNEQFF. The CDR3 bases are TGTGCCAGCAGTTACGGGACAGATTACAATGAGCAGTTCTTC.

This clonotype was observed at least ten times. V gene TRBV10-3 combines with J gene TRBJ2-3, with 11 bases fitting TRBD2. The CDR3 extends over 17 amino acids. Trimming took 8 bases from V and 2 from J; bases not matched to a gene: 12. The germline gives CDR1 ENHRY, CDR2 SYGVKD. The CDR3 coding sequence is TGTGCCATCGCGTCTTCACTAGCGGGGGACTTCACAGATACGCAGTATTTT. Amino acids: CAIASSLAGDFTDTQYF.

Here the CDR3 reads CASSLPDRGEQYF. The CDR3 nucleotides are TGCGCCAGCAGCTTGCCCGACAGGGGCGAGCAGTACTTC. This chain joins TRBV5-1 and TRBJ2-7, with 8 bases lining up with TRBD1. This CDR3 has 13 amino acids. J gave up 6 bases and V 1 base, and 3 bases lay outside the gene matches. CDR1 and CDR2 from the germline V gene are SGHRS and YFSETQ.

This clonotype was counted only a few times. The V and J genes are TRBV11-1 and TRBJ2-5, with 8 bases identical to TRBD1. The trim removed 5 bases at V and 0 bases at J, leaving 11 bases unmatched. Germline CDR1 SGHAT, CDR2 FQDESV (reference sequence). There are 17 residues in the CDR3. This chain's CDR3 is CASSPGGQGLYQETQYF. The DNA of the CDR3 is TGTGCCAGCAGCCCCGGAGGACAGGGTCTCTACCAAGAGACCCAGTACTTC. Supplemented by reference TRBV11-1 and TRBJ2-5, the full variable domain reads EAEVAQSPRYKITEKSQAVAFWCDPISGHATLYWYRQILGQGPELLVQFQDESVVDDSQLPKDRFSAERLKGVDSTLKIQPAELGDSAMYLCASSPGGQGLYQETQYFGPGTRLLVL.

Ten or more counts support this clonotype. The CDR3, as DNA: TGTGCCAGCAGCTTCGGGACAGGGGAGAATCAGCCCCAGCATTTT. Protein: CASSFGTGENQPQHF. This chain connects TRBV11-2 to TRBJ1-5; 10 bases line up with TRBD1. CDR3 length equals 15 residues. The V segment lost 3 bases and the J segment 4 bases; nucleotides outside the gene matches: 3. Germline loops: CDR1 SGHAT, CDR2 FQNNGV.

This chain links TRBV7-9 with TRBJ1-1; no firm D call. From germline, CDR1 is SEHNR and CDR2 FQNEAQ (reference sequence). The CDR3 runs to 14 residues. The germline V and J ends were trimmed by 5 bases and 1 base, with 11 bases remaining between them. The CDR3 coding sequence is TGTGCCAGCAGCCCTGACGGACCGAACACTGAAGCTTTCTTT. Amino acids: CASSPDGPNTEAFF.

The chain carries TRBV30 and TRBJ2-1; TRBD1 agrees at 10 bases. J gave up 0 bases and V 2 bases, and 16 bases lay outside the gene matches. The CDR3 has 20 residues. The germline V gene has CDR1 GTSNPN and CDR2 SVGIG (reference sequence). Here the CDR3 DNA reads TGTGCCTGGAGTCCCCTTCCGGGACAGGGGATGGTTAGCTCCTACAATGAGCAGTTCTTC. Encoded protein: CAWSPLPGQGMVSSYNEQFF.